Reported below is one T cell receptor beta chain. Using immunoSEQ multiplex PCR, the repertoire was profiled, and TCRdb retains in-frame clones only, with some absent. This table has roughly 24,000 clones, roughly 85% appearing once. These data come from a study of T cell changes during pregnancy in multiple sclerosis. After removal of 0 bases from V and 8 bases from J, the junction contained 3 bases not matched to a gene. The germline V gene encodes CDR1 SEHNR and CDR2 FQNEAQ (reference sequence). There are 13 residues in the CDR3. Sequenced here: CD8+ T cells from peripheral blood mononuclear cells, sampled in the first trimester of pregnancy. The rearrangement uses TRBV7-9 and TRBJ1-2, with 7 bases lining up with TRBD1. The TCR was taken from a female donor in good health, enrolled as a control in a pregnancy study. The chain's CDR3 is CASSLAGGDGYTF. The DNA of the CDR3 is TGTGCCAGCAGCTTAGCAGGGGGCGACGGCTACACCTTC.